The clone carrying this T cell receptor (beta chain) has a handful of counts. Antigen specificity is unknown. The sample originates from a study of response to subunit inactivated influenza vaccine. A single record per CDR3 protein comes from TCRdb applying MiXCR to the RT-PCR reads. The table lists roughly 700,000 distinct CDR3 sequences, about 14% of them singletons. Whole-study results and caveats: Authors suggested few new T cells are recruited by each seasonal influenza vaccination.

The CDR3 totals 16 residues. Germline assignment: CDR1 LGHDT and CDR2 YNNKEL (reference sequence). Trimming cost V 4 bases and J 3 bases, with 18 bases left between them. The sample here was PBMCs from blood, taken 14 to 15 days before vaccination. The gene calls are TRBV3-1 and TRBJ2-5, with D maybe TRBD1 (5 bases). This clonotype originated in a man in his fifties or sixties who received an inactivated influenza vaccine. This CDR3 is CASSLWGGQGKETQYF. For the CDR3, the DNA is TGTGCCAGCAGCCTTTGGGGCGGACAAGGAAAAGAGACCCAGTACTTC.